This passage covers 19 T cell receptor beta chains from one sample sequenced in a study of siplizumab effects on memory and regulatory T cells (dated by TCRdb to the late 2010s). The library was produced with the immunoSEQ multiplex PCR assay. TCRdb holds this immuneACCESS table with in-frame rearrangements only. Some clones are missing; in checked studies, unresolved V genes explain under half, and the rest has no known cause. This sample is represented by under 85,000 clones; 88% of them were singletons. The ten largest account for more than 1.5% of the sample. The sample taken for sequencing was Tregs sorted from blood. The receptors derive from a human donor in good health.

The J gene is TRBJ2-5, the V gene TRBV7-3; TRBD2 matches at 13 bases. Germline CDR1 and CDR2: SGHTA and FQGTGA. With V trimmed by 5 bases and J by 3 bases, 3 bases remained unmatched. This CDR3 has 15 residues. The chain's CDR3 is CASSRLAGGKETQYF. CDR3 DNA: TGTGCCAGCAGCAGACTAGCGGGAGGTAAAGAGACCCAGTACTTC.

This chain connects TRBV18 to TRBJ2-3, with D possibly being TRBD2 (6 bases). The CDR3 runs to 15 residues. V was cut by 3 bases and J by 4 bases, with 14 bases left in between. From germline, CDR1 is KGHSH and CDR2 LQKENI. CDR3 coding DNA: TGTGCCAGCTCACCGACTAGAGGGTTTTCAGATACGCAGTATTTT. It translates to CASSPTRGFSDTQYF.

This chain links TRBV6-1 with TRBJ2-3; 8 bases are shared with TRBD2. CDR3 length: 15 residues. Germline V gene sequence: CDR1 MNHNS, CDR2 SASEGT. The J segment lost 6 bases and the V segment lost 1 base, leaving 6 bases of the junction unmatched. This CDR3 is CASSEVGGRWDTQYF. For the CDR3, the DNA is TGTGCCAGCAGTGAAGTCGGCGGGAGGTGGGATACGCAGTATTTT.

V usage is TRBV28 and J usage is TRBJ2-1; 11 nucleotides align to TRBD1. The germline V gene has CDR1 MDHEN and CDR2 SYDVKM. V gave up 6 bases and J gave up 6 bases; unmatched junction bases: 4. This CDR3 contains 14 residues. The CDR3 is CASRDRGLVNEQFF. The CDR3 coding sequence is TGTGCCAGCAGGGACAGGGGGCTGGTCAATGAGCAGTTCTTC. The entire variable domain, with the rest obtained from reference TRBV28 and TRBJ2-1, is as follows: DVKVTQSSRYLVKRTGEKVFLECVQDMDHENMFWYRQDPGLGLRLIYFSYDVKMKEKGDIPEGYSVSREKKERFSLILESASTNQTSMYLCASRDRGLVNEQFFGPGTRLTVL.

The J gene is TRBJ2-3, the V gene TRBV25-1; D unresolved. Germline loops: CDR1 MGHDK, CDR2 SYGVNS. The CDR3 contains 11 residues. V shed 4 bases and J shed 5 bases, with 4 bases lying between them. The CDR3 sequence: CASSALDTQYF. The CDR3 DNA follows: TGTGCCAGCAGTGCTTTAGATACGCAGTATTTT.

In its sample, this clone was seen a few times. This chain joins TRBV9 and TRBJ2-5, with D perhaps matching TRBD2 (6 bases). CDR3 length: 15 amino acids. V was pared by 3 bases and J by 2 bases, with 14 bases between. CDR1 is SGDLS and CDR2 is YYNGEE in the germline V gene. CDR3 nucleotides: TGTGCCAGCAGCGGAGGCGGGGTGGGGCAAGAGACCCAGTACTTC. It encodes CASSGGGVGQETQYF.

The chain combines TRBV15 with TRBJ1-1, with D possibly TRBD1 on 6 matching bases. Germline-derived CDR1 and CDR2 are LNHNV and YYDKDF (reference sequence). The CDR3 contains 15 residues. V lost 2 bases and J lost 1, with 11 bases in between. The CDR3 sequence: CATSRTGGPNTEAFF. The CDR3 nucleotides are TGTGCCACCAGCAGAACGGGGGGCCCGAACACTGAAGCTTTCTTT.

The chain recombines TRBV12-5 with TRBJ1-2; TRBD1 aligns across 8 bases. V lost 5 bases, J lost 3 bases, and 11 bases stayed unmatched. Germline CDR1 and CDR2: LGHNT and FRNRAP. This CDR3 comprises 16 residues. The CDR3 sequence: CASGLPETGVYYGYTF. The CDR3 DNA is TGTGCTAGTGGTCTCCCAGAGACAGGGGTTTACTATGGCTACACCTTC.

The chain recombines TRBV21-1 with TRBJ2-1. TRBV21-1 is shown as a pseudogene. The CDR3 extends over 17 amino acids. The CDR3 reads CASSKVWTISSYNEQFF. CDR3 in DNA: TGTGCCAGCAGCAAAGTATGGACCATAAGCTCCTACAATGAGCAGTTCTTC.

The V call is TRBV5-1, the J call TRBJ2-2; TRBD2 agrees at 11 bases. The CDR3 length is 16 residues. V trimming: 4 bases; J trimming: 4 bases; junction bases outside the gene matches: 6. CDR1 SGHRS and CDR2 YFSETQ come from the germline V gene. CDR3 protein: CASSQPSGRPTGELFF. The CDR3, as DNA: TGCGCCAGCAGCCAACCTAGCGGGAGGCCCACCGGGGAGCTGTTTTTT.

The J gene is TRBJ1-2, the V gene TRBV28; unclear D gene. Germline-derived CDR1 and CDR2 are MDHEN and SYDVKM. The CDR3 extends over 13 amino acids. V was clipped by 2 bases and J by 5 bases, with 9 bases between them. The CDR3 sequence: CASSLTRRYGYTF. The CDR3 DNA is TGTGCCAGCAGTTTAACCCGCAGATATGGCTACACCTTC.

The rearrangement joins TRBV27 to TRBJ2-3, with D possibly TRBD2 on 5 matching bases. This CDR3 is built from 15 residues. Deletions cut 3 bases from V and 6 bases from J, with 16 bases between. Germline V gene lookup returns CDR1 MNHEY and CDR2 SMNVEV (reference sequence). CDR3 nucleotides: TGTGCCAGCAGTTTGTTGGCTAGAGCGGCCGATACGCAGTATTTT. Its translation: CASSLLARAADTQYF.

The chain recombines TRBV11-3 with TRBJ2-3, with no clear D. In germline, CDR1 is SGHNT, CDR2 YENEEA. This CDR3 has 15 amino acids. V was clipped by 1 base and J by 1 base, with 9 bases between them. This CDR3 reads CASSLGRYGTDTQYF. DNA of the CDR3: TGTGCCAGCAGCTTAGGCAGGTATGGCACAGATACGCAGTATTTT.

V usage is TRBV18 and J usage is TRBJ2-7, with 7 bases lining up with TRBD1. Germline V gene lookup returns CDR1 KGHSH and CDR2 LQKENI. J gave up 5 bases and V 3 bases, and 7 bases lay outside the gene matches. This CDR3 is 14 amino acids long. The CDR3 nucleotides read TGTGCCAGCTCACCCGCCAGAGGGGGCAACGAGCAGTACTTC. Translation gives CASSPARGGNEQYF.

V and J are TRBV30 and TRBJ2-7; D is possibly TRBD2 (5 bases). Germline V gives CDR1 GTSNPN, CDR2 SVGIG (reference sequence). This CDR3 is built from 14 residues. The V gene lost 0 bases and the J gene lost 5 bases, with 14 bases spanning the gap. The CDR3 DNA sequence: TGTGCCTGGAGTGTAATCCGGGAATATCACGAGCAGTACTTC. Its protein is CAWSVIREYHEQYF.

The rearrangement uses TRBV18 and TRBJ2-2, with a weak D call TRBD2 (6 bases). The V end was cut by 4 bases, the J end by 5 bases, with 14 bases between. Germline assignment: CDR1 KGHSH and CDR2 LQKENI. This CDR3 has 15 amino acids. This CDR3 is CASSLDFGGTGELFF. The CDR3 region has the DNA TGTGCCAGCTCACTTGACTTCGGGGGTACCGGGGAGCTGTTTTTT.

The rearrangement links TRBV7-2 to TRBJ2-4; D perhaps matches TRBD1 (6 bases). CDR1 and CDR2 from the germline V gene are SGHTA and FQGNSA. The CDR3 has 18 residues. The V end lost 1 base, the J end lost 0 bases, and 16 bases lay between the germline ends. CDR3 region: CASSLGGLNPLAKNIQYF. The CDR3 bases are TGTGCCAGCAGCTTAGGGGGGCTTAACCCTCTAGCCAAAAACATTCAGTACTTC.

This clone was seen once. The gene calls are TRBV18 and TRBJ2-1; unclear D gene. Trimming cost V 2 bases and J 7 bases, with 6 bases left between them. Germline V gives CDR1 KGHSH, CDR2 LQKENI. The CDR3 has 12 residues. The CDR3 loop is CASSPSGNEQFF. As DNA, the CDR3 is TGTGCCAGCTCACCATCCGGGAATGAGCAGTTCTTC.

This rearrangement joins TRBV7-9 to TRBJ1-2; D remains unclear. Germline CDR1 and CDR2: SEHNR and FQNEAQ (reference sequence). V was shortened by 1 base and J by 8 bases, with 17 bases between the two germline ends. This CDR3 is 15 amino acids long. The CDR3 here is CASSLVAARPGGYTF. DNA of the CDR3: TGTGCCAGCAGCTTAGTGGCAGCTCGTCCTGGGGGCTACACCTTC.